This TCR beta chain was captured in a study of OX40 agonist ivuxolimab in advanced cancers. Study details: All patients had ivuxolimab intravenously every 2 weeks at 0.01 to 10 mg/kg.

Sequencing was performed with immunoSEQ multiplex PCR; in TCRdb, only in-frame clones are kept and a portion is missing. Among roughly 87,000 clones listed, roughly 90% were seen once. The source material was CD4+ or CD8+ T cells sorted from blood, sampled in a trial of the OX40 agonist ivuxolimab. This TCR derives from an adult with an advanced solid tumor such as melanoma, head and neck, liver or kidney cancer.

This CDR3 reads CASSPSRGTYEQYF. CDR3 DNA: TGTGCCAGCTCACCGTCTAGGGGGACCTACGAGCAGTACTTC. The V call is TRBV18, the J call TRBJ2-7, with a tentative D call TRBD1 (6 bases). In germline, CDR1 is KGHSH, CDR2 LQKENI. Trimming removed 3 bases at V and 2 bases at J, with 11 bases between. The CDR3 sequence is 14 residues long. The entire variable domain, with the rest obtained from reference TRBV18 and TRBJ2-7, is as follows: NAGVMQNPRHLVRRRGQEARLRCSPMKGHSHVYWYRQLPEEGLKFMVYLQKENIIDESGMPKERFSAEFPKEGPSILRIQQVVRGDSAAYFCASSPSRGTYEQYFGPGTRLTVT.